This T cell receptor (beta chain) is drawn from a study of cytomegalovirus exposure and HLA in healthy donors. Study as a whole: Genotyping of roughly 400 donors showed that 65% to 90% belonged to the Caucasian-associated ancestry cluster. Overall study results and limits: Later, an analysis found that common viral pathogens appeared to be linked with several of the most significant clusters. In an earlier analysis, productive rearrangement rates for most beta V segments clustered near 87% or 30%. Upon later analysis, TCR association rates were observed to vary by HLA locus, being highest for DRB1 and lowest for HLA-C.

A multiplex PCR was run with 60 Vbeta primers and 13 Jbeta primers. Assay used: immunoSEQ multiplex PCR; TCRdb lists only in-frame clones, some missing. Seen here are around 30,000 clones, 62% observed once, and the top ten hold around 43%. CDR1 is SGHRS and CDR2 is YFSETQ in the germline V gene. V lost 4 bases to trimming and J lost 4 bases, with 15 bases between them. This CDR3 region has 15 residues. Turning to this clone: Its antigen is unknown.

The clonotype originates from a male donor in good health and CMV-seropositive. This chain uses TRBV5-1 with TRBJ1-3; D unresolved. Sequencing was done on a sample of PBMCs. For the CDR3, the DNA is TGCGCCAGCAGCCCTTACACTAGCGGCGGAAACACCATATATTTT. It yields the protein CASSPYTSGGNTIYF.